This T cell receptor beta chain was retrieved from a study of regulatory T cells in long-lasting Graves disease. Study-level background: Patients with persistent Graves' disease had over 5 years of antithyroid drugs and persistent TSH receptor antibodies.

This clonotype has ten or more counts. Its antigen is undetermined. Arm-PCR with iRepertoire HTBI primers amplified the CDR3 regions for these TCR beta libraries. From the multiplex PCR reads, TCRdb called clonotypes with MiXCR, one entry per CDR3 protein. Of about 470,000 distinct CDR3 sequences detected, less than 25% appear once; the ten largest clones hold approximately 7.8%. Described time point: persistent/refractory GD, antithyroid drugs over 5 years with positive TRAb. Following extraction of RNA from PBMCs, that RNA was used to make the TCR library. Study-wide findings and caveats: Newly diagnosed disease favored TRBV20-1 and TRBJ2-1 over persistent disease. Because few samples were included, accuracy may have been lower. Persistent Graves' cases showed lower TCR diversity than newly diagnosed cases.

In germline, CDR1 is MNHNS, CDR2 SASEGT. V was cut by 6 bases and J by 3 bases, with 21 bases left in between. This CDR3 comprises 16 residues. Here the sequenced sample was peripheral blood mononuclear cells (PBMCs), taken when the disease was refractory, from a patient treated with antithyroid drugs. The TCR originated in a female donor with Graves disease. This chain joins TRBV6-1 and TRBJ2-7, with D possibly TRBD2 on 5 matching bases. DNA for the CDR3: TGTGCCAGCAGACCTATTGGGGAGTACCGACTCTACGAGCAGTACTTC. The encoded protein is CASRPIGEYRLYEQYF.